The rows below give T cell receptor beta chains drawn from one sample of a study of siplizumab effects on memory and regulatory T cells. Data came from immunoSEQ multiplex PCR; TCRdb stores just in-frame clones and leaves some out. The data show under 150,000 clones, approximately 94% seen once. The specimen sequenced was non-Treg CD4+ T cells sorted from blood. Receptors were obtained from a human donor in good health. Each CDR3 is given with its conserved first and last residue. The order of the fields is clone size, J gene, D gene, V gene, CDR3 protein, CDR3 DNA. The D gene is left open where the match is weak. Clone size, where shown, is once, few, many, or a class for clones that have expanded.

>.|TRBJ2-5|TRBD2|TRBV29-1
CSVEGLARSETQYF
TGCAGCGTTGAGGGACTAGCTAGGTCGGAGACCCAGTACTTC
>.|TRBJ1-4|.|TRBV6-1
CATTGHLEKLFF
TGTGCCACGACTGGCCATCTTGAAAAACTGTTTTTT
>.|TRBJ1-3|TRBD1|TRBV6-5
CASRSTGKENTIYF
TGTGCCAGCAGGTCGACAGGGAAGGAAAACACCATATATTTT
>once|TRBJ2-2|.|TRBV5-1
CASSLEEAGGELFF
TGCGCCAGCAGCTTGGAGGAGGCGGGCGGGGAGCTGTTTTTT
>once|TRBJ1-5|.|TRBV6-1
CASSDPTRVLQHF
TGTGCCAGCAGTGATCCAACAAGAGTGCTCCAGCATTTT
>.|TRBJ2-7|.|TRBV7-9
CASSTGQSPLGQYF
TGTGCCAGCAGCACTGGACAGTCCCCTCTGGGGCAGTACTTC
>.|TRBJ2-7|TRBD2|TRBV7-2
CASSLAAGGTYEQYF
TGTGCCAGCAGCTTGGCCGCGGGGGGGACCTACGAGCAGTACTTC
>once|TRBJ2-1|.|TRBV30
CAWSSRNEQFF
TGTGCCTGGAGTAGTCGCAATGAGCAGTTCTTC
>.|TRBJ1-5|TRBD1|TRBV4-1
CASSQDPGQGYQPQHF
TGCGCCAGCAGCCAAGATCCGGGACAGGGGTATCAGCCCCAGCATTTT
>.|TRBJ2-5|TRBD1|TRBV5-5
CASSPDRVETQYF
TGTGCCAGCAGTCCGGACAGGGTAGAGACCCAGTACTTC
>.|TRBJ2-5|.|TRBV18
CASSPRQQETQYF
TGTGCCAGCTCACCACGGCAGCAAGAGACCCAGTACTTC
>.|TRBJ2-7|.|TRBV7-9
CASSSTGVYEQYF
TGTGCCAGCAGCTCGACAGGAGTCTACGAGCAGTACTTC
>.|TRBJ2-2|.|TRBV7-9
CASSPIGHGELFF
TGTGCCAGCAGCCCGATAGGGCACGGGGAGCTGTTTTTT
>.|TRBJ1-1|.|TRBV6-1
CASSEARATNTEAFF
TGTGCCAGCAGTGAAGCGAGGGCCACGAACACTGAAGCTTTCTTT
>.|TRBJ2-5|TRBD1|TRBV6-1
CASGDRGHRETQYF
TGTGCCAGCGGCGACAGGGGGCATCGAGAGACCCAGTACTTC
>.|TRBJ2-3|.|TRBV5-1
CASSGDLSTDTQYF
TGCGCCAGCAGCGGGGACTTGAGCACAGATACGCAGTATTTT
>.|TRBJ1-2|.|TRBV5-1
CASSLGITGTVYGYTF
TGCGCCAGCAGCTTGGGGATAACGGGGACGGTCTATGGCTACACCTTC
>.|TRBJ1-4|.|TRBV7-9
CASSLGQGPANEKLFF
TGTGCCAGCAGCTTAGGTCAGGGGCCGGCGAATGAAAAACTGTTTTTT
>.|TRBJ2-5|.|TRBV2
CASRDRAPETQYF
TGTGCCAGCAGAGATAGGGCGCCAGAGACCCAGTACTTC
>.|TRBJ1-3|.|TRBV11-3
CASSLDWVVFDSGNTIYF
TGTGCCAGCAGCTTAGATTGGGTAGTCTTTGACTCTGGAAACACCATATATTTT
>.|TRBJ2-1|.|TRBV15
CATSRPPPGSSYNEQFF
TGTGCCACCAGCAGACCCCCACCGGGGAGCTCCTACAATGAGCAGTTCTTC
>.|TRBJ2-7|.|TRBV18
CASSPQIPQGPHEQYF
TGTGCCAGCTCACCACAGATTCCACAGGGCCCCCACGAGCAGTACTTC
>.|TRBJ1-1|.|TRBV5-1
CASSLEGLGISEAFF
TGCGCCAGCAGCTTGGAAGGGTTAGGGATAAGTGAAGCTTTCTTT
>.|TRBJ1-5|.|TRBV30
CAWSAAGSNQPQHF
TGTGCCTGGAGTGCAGCAGGCAGCAATCAGCCCCAGCATTTT
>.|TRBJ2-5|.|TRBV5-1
CASSLTTMYQETQYF
TGCGCCAGCAGCCTAACTACAATGTACCAAGAGACCCAGTACTTC
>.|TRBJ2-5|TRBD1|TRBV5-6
CASSFLNDRVQETQYF
TGTGCCAGCAGCTTCCTGAATGACAGGGTACAAGAGACCCAGTACTTC
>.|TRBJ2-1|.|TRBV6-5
CASSYSEGIDEQFF
TGTGCCAGCAGTTACTCGGAGGGAATAGATGAGCAGTTCTTC
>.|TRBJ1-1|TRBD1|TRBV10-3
CAISGTGQGAETEAFF
TGTGCCATCAGTGGAACGGGACAGGGGGCAGAAACTGAAGCTTTCTTT
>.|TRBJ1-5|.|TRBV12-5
CASGFGYNQPQHF
TGTGCTAGTGGTTTTGGTTACAATCAGCCCCAGCATTTT
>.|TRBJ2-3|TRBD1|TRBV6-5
CASSRTGYTDTQYF
TGTGCCAGCTCGAGGACAGGTTACACAGATACGCAGTATTTT
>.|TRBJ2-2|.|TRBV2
CASPGGQGTGELFF
TGTGCCAGCCCCGGGGGGCAGGGCACCGGGGAGCTGTTTTTT
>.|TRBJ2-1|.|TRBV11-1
CASSPSDGGQGNEQFF
TGTGCCAGCAGCCCTTCCGATGGGGGGCAGGGCAATGAGCAGTTCTTC
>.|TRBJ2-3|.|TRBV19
CASSIDRLGSADTQYF
TGTGCCAGTAGTATAGATCGTTTAGGTTCGGCAGATACGCAGTATTTT
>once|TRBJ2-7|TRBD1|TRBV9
CASSAYSGQYDEQYF
TGTGCCAGCAGCGCCTATTCGGGACAGTACGACGAGCAGTACTTC
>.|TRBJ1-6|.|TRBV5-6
CASSFPGHPASSYNSPLHF
TGTGCCAGCAGCTTTCCGGGACACCCGGCGAGCTCCTATAATTCACCCCTCCACTTT
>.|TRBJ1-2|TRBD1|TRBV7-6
CASSRDRGIGYTF
TGTGCCAGCAGCCGTGACAGGGGGATAGGCTACACCTTC
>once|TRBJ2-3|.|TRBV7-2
CASSFRVGDDTQYF
TGTGCCAGCAGCTTTCGGGTAGGGGACGATACGCAGTATTTT
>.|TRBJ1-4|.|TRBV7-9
CASSFSGVSNEKLFF
TGTGCCAGCAGCTTCTCAGGGGTATCTAATGAAAAACTGTTTTTT
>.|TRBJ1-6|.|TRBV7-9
CASSLDGPRSPLHF
TGTGCCAGCAGCTTAGACGGGCCCCGGTCACCCCTCCACTTT
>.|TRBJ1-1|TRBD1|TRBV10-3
CAISVGGTGGNTEAFF
TGTGCCATCAGTGTCGGCGGTACAGGGGGAAACACTGAAGCTTTCTTT
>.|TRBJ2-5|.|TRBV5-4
CASSLQGEETQYF
TGTGCCAGCAGCTTACAGGGTGAGGAGACCCAGTACTTC
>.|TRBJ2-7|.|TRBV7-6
CASSRGGASAYEQYF
TGTGCCAGCAGCAGGGGGGGGGCCAGCGCCTACGAGCAGTACTTC
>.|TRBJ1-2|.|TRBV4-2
CASSHTSPRDGYTF
TGTGCCAGCAGCCATACAAGCCCCCGGGATGGCTACACCTTC
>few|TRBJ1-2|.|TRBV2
CASSEANYGYTF
TGTGCCAGCAGTGAAGCTAACTATGGCTACACCTTC